The rows below give T cell receptor beta chains drawn from one sample of a study of blood T cell dynamics during melanoma immunotherapy. This table comes from immunoSEQ multiplex PCR, and its TCRdb copy is limited to in-frame clones, with some not included. The profile covers 9,900 or so clones, with about 88% appearing a single time and 10% taken by the ten largest. Source: blood, taken from a patient treated with checkpoint blockade. Every receptor here comes from a human donor with melanoma. CDR3s include the opening cysteine and the closing phenylalanine or tryptophan. The order of the fields is D gene, V gene, CDR3 length, clone size, J gene, CDR3 DNA, CDR3 protein. D genes are given only for firm matches. The size entry is marked missing in some rows and otherwise reads once, few, many or a size class.

.	TRBV2	15	.	TRBJ2-3	TGTGCCAGCAGTCCCGAGGAGGGCCGGGCAGATACGCAGTATTTT	CASSPEEGRADTQYF
.	TRBV7-2	14	.	TRBJ2-1	TGTGCCAGCAGGAATCCTGGGGCTAGCGATGAGCAGTTCTTC	CASRNPGASDEQFF
.	TRBV28	15	few	TRBJ1-6	TGTGCCAGCAGTTTGTCTGTTTTGTATAATTCACCCCTCCACTTT	CASSLSVLYNSPLHF
.	TRBV5-1	14	once	TRBJ2-3	TGCGCCAGCAGCCTACTTGGACCGGCGGATACGCAGTATTTT	CASSLLGPADTQYF
.	TRBV10-1	12	.	TRBJ2-7	TGCGCCAGCAGTGAAGCTGGATACGAGCAGTACTTC	CASSEAGYEQYF
.	TRBV29-1	12	.	TRBJ2-3	TGCAGCGTTAATCAAGGCACAGATACGCAGTATTTT	CSVNQGTDTQYF
.	TRBV18	14	.	TRBJ1-2	TGTGCCAGCTCACCAGGGCGGCAAGTCTATGGCTACACCTTC	CASSPGRQVYGYTF
.	TRBV28	15	.	TRBJ1-2	TGTGCCAGCAGTTTCGAAGGGGGTGTCGTCTATGGCTACACCTTC	CASSFEGGVVYGYTF
TRBD1	TRBV29-1	13	.	TRBJ1-6	TGCAGCGTTGCCGACAGGGCTTGGTCACCCCTCCACTTT	CSVADRAWSPLHF
.	TRBV7-3	14	once	TRBJ2-1	TGTGCCAGCAGCTTAACGGCAGGGGCAAGTGAGCAGTTCTTC	CASSLTAGASEQFF